The source of this T cell receptor beta chain is a study of cytomegalovirus exposure and HLA in healthy donors. Measured with immunoSEQ multiplex PCR; TCRdb has only the in-frame clones, and not every one. The sample shows 55,000 to 85,000 clones, around 93% of them seen only once. This CDR3 comprises 18 residues. Germline V gene lookup returns CDR1 MGHRA and CDR2 YSYEKL. V lost 6 bases to trimming and J lost 2 bases; unmatched junction nucleotides: 17. The sequenced sample was PBMCs. The J gene is TRBJ2-3, the V gene TRBV4-1; 7 bases align to TRBD2. This receptor was taken from a woman aged 18-35 years in good health and CMV-seronegative. The CDR3 protein is CASSPGLAEAGPTDTQYF. For the CDR3, the DNA is TGCGCCAGCAGTCCCGGGCTAGCGGAGGCGGGGCCCACAGATACGCAGTATTTT.